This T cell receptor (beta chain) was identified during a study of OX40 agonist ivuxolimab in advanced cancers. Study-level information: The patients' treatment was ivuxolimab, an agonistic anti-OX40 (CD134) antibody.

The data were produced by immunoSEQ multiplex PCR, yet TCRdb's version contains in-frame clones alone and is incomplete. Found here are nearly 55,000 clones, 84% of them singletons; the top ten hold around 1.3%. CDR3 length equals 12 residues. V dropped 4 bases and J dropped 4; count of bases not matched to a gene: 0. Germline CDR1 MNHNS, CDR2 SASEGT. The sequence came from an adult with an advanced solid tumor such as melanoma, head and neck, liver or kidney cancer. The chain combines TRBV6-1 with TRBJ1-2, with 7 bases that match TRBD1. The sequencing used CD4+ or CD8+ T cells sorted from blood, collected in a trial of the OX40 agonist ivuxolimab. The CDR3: CASSGQGYGYTF. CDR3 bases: TGTGCCAGCAGTGGACAGGGCTATGGCTACACCTTC.